This T cell receptor beta chain was observed in a study of Graves' ophthalmopathy and Graves' hyperthyroidism. A volume of around 10 ml of fresh peripheral blood supplied the PBMCs. As for this clonotype: The antigen remains undetermined.

Germline loops: CDR1 KGHSH, CDR2 LQKENI. V dropped 0 bases and J dropped 0 bases, with 20 bases sitting between them. CDR3 length: 19 residues. The authors amplified TCR beta CDR3 regions from RNA transcripts. Second-round multiplex PCR followed a first-round RT-PCR using HTBI primers. TCRdb reprocessed the multiplex PCR reads with MiXCR, giving one entry per CDR3 protein. The data show about 480,000 distinct CDR3 sequences, under 15% seen once. Study results and caveats: The 13-signature model separated ophthalmopathy from stable hyperthyroidism at approximately 89% sensitivity and nearly 82% specificity. Appearing in blood as well were most expanded thyroid clonotypes above 0.001 frequency.

The sample comprised blood. The V and J genes are TRBV18 and TRBJ2-5, with D tentatively TRBD1 (5 bases). This clonotype was obtained from a woman in her thirties with Graves' ophthalmopathy. The CDR3 region has the DNA TGTGCCAGCTCACCACCGCCAGCAGGGCCAAACGATTACCAAGAGACCCAGTACTTC. Its translation is CASSPPPAGPNDYQETQYF. The entire variable domain, with the rest obtained from reference TRBV18 and TRBJ2-5, is as follows: NAGVMQNPRHLVRRRGQEARLRCSPMKGHSHVYWYRQLPEEGLKFMVYLQKENIIDESGMPKERFSAEFPKEGPSILRIQQVVRGDSAAYFCASSPPPAGPNDYQETQYFGPGTRLLVL.